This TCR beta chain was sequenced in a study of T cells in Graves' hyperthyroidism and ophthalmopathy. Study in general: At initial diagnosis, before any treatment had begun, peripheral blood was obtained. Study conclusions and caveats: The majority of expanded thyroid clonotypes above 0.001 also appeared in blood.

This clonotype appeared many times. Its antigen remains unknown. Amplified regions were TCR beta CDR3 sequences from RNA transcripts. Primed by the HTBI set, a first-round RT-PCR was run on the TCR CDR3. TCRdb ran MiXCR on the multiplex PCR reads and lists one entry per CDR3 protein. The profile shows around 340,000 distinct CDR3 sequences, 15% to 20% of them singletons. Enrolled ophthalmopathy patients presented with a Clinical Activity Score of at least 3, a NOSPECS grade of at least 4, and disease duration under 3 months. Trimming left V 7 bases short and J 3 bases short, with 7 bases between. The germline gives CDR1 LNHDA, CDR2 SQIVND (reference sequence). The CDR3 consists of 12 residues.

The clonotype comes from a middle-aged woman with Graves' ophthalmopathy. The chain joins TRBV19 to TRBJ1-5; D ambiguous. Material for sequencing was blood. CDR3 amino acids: CASNTINQPQHF. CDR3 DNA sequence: TGTGCCAGTAACACTATCAATCAGCCCCAGCATTTT.